These T cell receptor beta chains were read from a single sample in a study of cytomegalovirus exposure and HLA in healthy donors. Libraries were prepared by immunoSEQ multiplex PCR; TCRdb keeps only in-frame clonotypes and omits some of them. This table has about 130,000 clones, 84% appearing once. The source material was PBMCs. The receptors stem from a man in his fifties or sixties in good health and CMV-seronegative. CDR3s include the opening cysteine and the closing phenylalanine or tryptophan. A D gene is named only where the DNA matches it firmly.

v_call	j_call	d_call	cdr3_length	cdr3_aa
TRBV18	TRBJ2-7	.	13	CASSHKGAYEQYF
TRBV2	TRBJ2-5	.	13	CASSENSQETQYF
TRBV6-1	TRBJ1-4	.	15	CASSLGAGRDEKLFF
TRBV6-6	TRBJ1-1	TRBD1	14	CASSYFTGGTEAFF
TRBV29-1	TRBJ1-1	.	14	CSARRGAWNTEAFF
TRBV5-1	TRBJ1-3	.	16	CASSLEAASGGNTIYF
TRBV7-9	TRBJ2-6	.	13	CASRSAGANVLTF
TRBV4-1	TRBJ1-2	.	14	CASSQEYPVFGYTF
TRBV5-1	TRBJ1-4	TRBD1	15	CASSPTTGIGEKLFF
TRBV2	TRBJ1-1	.	11	CASSGDTEAFF
TRBV5-6	TRBJ2-5	.	13	CASSLGSTLTQYF
TRBV5-1	TRBJ1-2	.	12	CASSTGIFGYTF
TRBV4-3	TRBJ2-3	.	14	CASSQRRGGDTQYF
TRBV28	TRBJ1-5	.	13	CASKTSTYQPQHF
TRBV2	TRBJ2-3	.	13	CAAGIRSTDTQYF
TRBV5-6	TRBJ2-7	TRBD1	17	CASSLLRDRELFYEQYF
TRBV7-3	TRBJ2-2	.	12	CASRPPGGELFF
TRBV12-5	TRBJ2-5	TRBD1	14	CASGPGQGGETQYF
TRBV9	TRBJ1-5	TRBD1	17	CASSVADRGPIYQPQHF
TRBV18	TRBJ2-3	.	13	CASSEASTDTQYF
TRBV19	TRBJ2-3	.	14	CASSRAGDTDTQYF
TRBV4-3	TRBJ1-6	.	15	CASSQGPYVDSPLHF
TRBV12-2	TRBJ1-1	.	16	CASRLGRGGMNTEAFF
TRBV6-1	TRBJ1-1	.	13	CASRRMENTEAFF
TRBV30	TRBJ1-1	TRBD1	12	CARGQGGTEAFF
TRBV7-8	TRBJ2-1	TRBD1	13	CASSDRDRGEQFF